This T cell receptor (beta chain) originates from a study of blood T cells in healthy people across ages. Sample-barcoded 5' priming and a J-beta primer mix drove a second PCR of about 7 to 12 cycles. A 12-random-nucleotide template-switch adaptor tagged each cDNA molecule. TCRdb independently ran MiXCR on the 5' RACE reads; one entry per CDR3 protein. The sample has about 970,000 distinct CDR3 sequences; roughly 47% are singletons. J gave up 9 bases and V 6 bases, and 4 bases lay outside the gene matches. CDR3 size: 12 residues. CDR1 is MDHEN and CDR2 is SYDVKM in the germline V gene. Peripheral blood from each donor was collected in a volume of ten milliliters.

The origin of this receptor is a woman aged 55-70 years in good health. The chain recombines TRBV28 with TRBJ2-3; 9 bases fit TRBD1. The sequencing input was blood. In DNA, the CDR3 is TGTGCCAGCAGCATCGGGACAGGGACGCAGTATTTT. It encodes CASSIGTGTQYF.